Sequencing of this T cell receptor beta chain was carried out in a study of beta chain features in type 1 diabetes. There was one heparinised blood draw per donor, averaging about 116 mL. All of the isolated RNA was reverse transcribed, so expressed TCRB transcripts were sequenced. The assay was immunoSEQ multiplex PCR, and TCRdb's table has in-frame clones only and misses some. This sample has about 230,000 clones, with around 16% found just once. General observations from the study: Whether TCRB rearrangement is influenced by HLA type was left unresolved in this analysis. Across patients, naive, central memory and Treg TCRB repertoires exhibited apparently greater similarity than was observed across healthy donors. Type 1 diabetes patients had TCRB CDR3s that were shorter (moderately but significantly so) in all four CD4+ subsets.

This clone was found a few times. Its cognate antigen is unknown. The sequencing sample was made of naive CD4+ T cells from blood. This sequence originates from a man younger than 40 with type 1 diabetes.

In DNA form, the CDR3 reads TGTGCCAGCAGTGTGGGTATAGGGACAGGGACGGATGAGCAGTTCTTC. Amino acid sequence: CASSVGIGTGTDEQFF. This rearrangement joins TRBV6-1 to TRBJ2-1, with 9 bases identical to TRBD1. The CDR3 totals 16 residues. The ends lost 4 bases at V and 8 bases at J; junction bases unmatched: 12. Germline V lookup: CDR1 MNHNS, CDR2 SASEGT.